A single sample gave rise to the 8 T cell receptor beta chains below, sequenced in a study of T-cell reconstitution after alpha-beta-depleted transplantation in children. A TCRbeta library incorporating unique molecular identifiers was prepared. MiXCR, run by TCRdb on the PCR reads, gives a single entry per CDR3 protein. The sample yields more than 200,000 distinct CDR3 sequences, about a quarter seen once. The material was PBMCs, obtained before TCRalphabeta/CD19-depleted stem cell transplant. The receptors shown here come from a girl between 2 and 10 years old with Fanconi anemia, due to receive a stem cell transplant.

This clonotype occurred a few times. V is TRBV7-6 and J is TRBJ2-1; 11 nucleotides align to TRBD2. This CDR3 comprises 18 residues. Germline CDR1 is SGHVS and CDR2 is FNYEAQ. The V and J ends lost 1 base and 4 bases, in that order; junction bases with no gene match: 9. The CDR3 loop is CASSLESGLAGGYNEQFF. CDR3 coding DNA: TGTGCCAGCAGCTTAGAATCTGGGCTAGCGGGAGGATACAATGAGCAGTTCTTC. Full variable domain (outside the CDR3, taken from reference TRBV7-6 and TRBJ2-1): GAGVSQSPRYKVTKRGQDVALRCDPISGHVSLYWYRQALGQGPEFLTYFNYEAQQDKSGLPNDRFSAERPEGSISTLTIQRTEQRDSAMYRCASSLESGLAGGYNEQFFGPGTRLTVL.

This clonotype was detected ten times or more. This chain joins TRBV4-2 and TRBJ2-3; D is unclear. Trimming took off 0 bases at V and 11 bases at J, with 6 bases between the two ends. This CDR3 spans 11 amino acids. Per the germline V gene, CDR1 is LGHNA and CDR2 is YNFKEQ. This chain's CDR3 is CASSQELQQYF. CDR3 DNA: TGTGCCAGCAGCCAAGAGCTGCAGCAGTATTTT.

This clonotype was seen repeatedly, ten times or more. The genes are TRBV5-1 and TRBJ2-1, with 8 positions matching TRBD1. CDR1 and CDR2 (germline): SGHRS, YFSETQ. CDR3 length equals 16 residues. V lost 2 bases and J lost 6; bases outside the gene matches: 10. The CDR3 is CASSFVLSGQGNEQFF. In nucleotides, the CDR3 is TGCGCCAGCAGCTTCGTACTCAGCGGACAGGGCAATGAGCAGTTCTTC.

This chain connects TRBV12-3 or TRBV12-4 to TRBJ2-3, with 8 nucleotides matching TRBD1. CDR3 length equals 15 residues. The trim removed 5 bases at V and 0 bases at J, leaving 4 bases unmatched. The chain's CDR3 is CASSPGTGSTDTQYF. CDR3 sequence (DNA): TGTGCCAGCAGTCCCGGGACAGGAAGCACAGATACGCAGTATTTT.

There are a few counts of this clonotype. The chain combines TRBV6-5 with TRBJ2-1; 7 bases fit TRBD2. Germline V gives CDR1 MNHEY, CDR2 SVGAGI. Unmatched junction bases numbered 8, after V lost 0 bases and J lost 6 bases. The CDR3 covers 16 residues. This CDR3 reads CASSYSSGISVNEQFF. For the CDR3, the DNA is TGTGCCAGCAGTTACTCGAGCGGGATCTCGGTCAATGAGCAGTTCTTC.

V and J are TRBV20-1 and TRBJ2-1, with D hard to call. This CDR3 has 11 residues. V lost 6 bases and J 8 bases, leaving 11 bases between the germline ends. Germline V lookup: CDR1 DFQATT, CDR2 SNEGSKA (reference sequence). CDR3 sequence: CSASLWDEQFF. CDR3 DNA sequence: TGCAGTGCCAGCCTTTGGGATGAGCAGTTCTTC.

This clonotype was found many times. This sequence joins TRBV29-1 and TRBJ2-5; TRBD2 matches at 14 bases. Germline V lookup: CDR1 SQVTM, CDR2 ANQGSEA. This CDR3 has 18 amino acids. V lost 4 bases and J lost 3; bases outside the gene matches: 13. The CDR3 spells CSVGGTSGRGLLKETQYF. The CDR3 bases are TGCAGCGTTGGAGGGACTAGCGGGAGAGGGTTGCTAAAAGAGACCCAGTACTTC.

This clonotype has a count of ten or more. The chain combines TRBV29-1 with TRBJ2-7, with 9 bases lining up with TRBD2. CDR1 and CDR2 (germline): SQVTM, ANQGSEA. The V gene end was trimmed by 4 bases and the J gene end by 5 bases; junction bases not matched to a gene: 3. The CDR3 has 12 amino acids. CDR3: CSVVSGSNEQYF. CDR3 in DNA: TGCAGCGTTGTTAGCGGGAGTAACGAGCAGTACTTC.